Sequencing of this T cell receptor beta chain was carried out in a study of memory CD4+ T cells and cytomegalovirus serostatus. Broader study findings: The CMV-associated TCR signature appears largely within the CD4+ memory repertoire.

Single viable CD3+CD4+CD8-CD45RO+ cells were sorted as the memory CD4+ T cells. Original methodology: Out-of-frame sequences were removed, leaving 2,204,828 distinct TCRbeta sequences. Clones were read by immunoSEQ multiplex PCR, and TCRdb kept only the in-frame ones, dropping some. V and J calls and clone size are copied from that table; D and trimming were computed from the DNA. The data contain 75,000 to 90,000 clones, approximately 84% of them seen just once; the ten biggest clones take up around 0.75%. The CDR3 is 13 residues long. Germline V lookup: CDR1 SGHTA, CDR2 FQGNSA. Trimming pared 5 bases from V and 12 bases from J, leaving 19 bases between. As to this clone: Its antigen is not identified.

The rearrangement joins TRBV7-2 to TRBJ1-1; D remains unclear. Sequenced sample: memory CD4+ T cells from blood. This TCR came from an adult in good health and CMV-seronegative. This chain's CDR3 is CASSEAAQSTTFF. The CDR3 nucleotides are TGTGCCAGCAGCGAGGCAGCCCAGTCAACAACTTTCTTT.